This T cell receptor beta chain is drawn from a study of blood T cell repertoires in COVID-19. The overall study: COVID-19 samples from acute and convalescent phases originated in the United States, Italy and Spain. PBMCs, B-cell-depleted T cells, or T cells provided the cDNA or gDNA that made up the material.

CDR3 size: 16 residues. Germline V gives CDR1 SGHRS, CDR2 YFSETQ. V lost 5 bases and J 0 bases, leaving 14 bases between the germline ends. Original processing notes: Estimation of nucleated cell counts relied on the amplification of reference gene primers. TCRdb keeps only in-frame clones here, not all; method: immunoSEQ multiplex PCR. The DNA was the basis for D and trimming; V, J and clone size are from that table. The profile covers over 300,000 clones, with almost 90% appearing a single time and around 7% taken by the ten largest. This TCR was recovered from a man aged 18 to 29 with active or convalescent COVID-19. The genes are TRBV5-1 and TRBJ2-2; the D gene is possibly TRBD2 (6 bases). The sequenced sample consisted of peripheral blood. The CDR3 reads CASSSRAGPNTGELFF. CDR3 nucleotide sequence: TGCGCCAGCAGTTCTAGGGCGGGGCCGAACACCGGGGAGCTGTTTTTT.